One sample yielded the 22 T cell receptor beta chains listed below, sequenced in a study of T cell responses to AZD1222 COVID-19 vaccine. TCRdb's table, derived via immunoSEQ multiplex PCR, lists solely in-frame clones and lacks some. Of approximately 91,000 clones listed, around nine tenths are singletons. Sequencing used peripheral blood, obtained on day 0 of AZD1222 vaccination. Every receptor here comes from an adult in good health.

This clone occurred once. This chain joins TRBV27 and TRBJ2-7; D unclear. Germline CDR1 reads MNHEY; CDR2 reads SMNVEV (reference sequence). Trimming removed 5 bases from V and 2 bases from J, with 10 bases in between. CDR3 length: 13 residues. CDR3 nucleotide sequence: TGTGCCAGCAGTCCATCAGGTACCTACGAGCAGTACTTC. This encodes CASSPSGTYEQYF.

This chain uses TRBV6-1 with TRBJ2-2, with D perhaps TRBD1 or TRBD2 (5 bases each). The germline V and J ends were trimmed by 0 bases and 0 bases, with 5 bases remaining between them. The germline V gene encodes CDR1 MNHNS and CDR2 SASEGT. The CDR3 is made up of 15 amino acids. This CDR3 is CASSEAGANTGELFF. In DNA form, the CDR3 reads TGTGCCAGCAGTGAAGCGGGGGCGAACACCGGGGAGCTGTTTTTT.

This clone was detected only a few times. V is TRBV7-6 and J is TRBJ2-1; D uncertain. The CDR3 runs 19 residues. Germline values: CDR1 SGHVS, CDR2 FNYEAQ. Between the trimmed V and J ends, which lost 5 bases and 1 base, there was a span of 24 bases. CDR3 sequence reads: CASSPWTALSLTSYNEQFF. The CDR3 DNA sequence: TGTGCCAGCAGCCCCTGGACGGCCCTATCCCTAACTTCCTACAATGAGCAGTTCTTC.

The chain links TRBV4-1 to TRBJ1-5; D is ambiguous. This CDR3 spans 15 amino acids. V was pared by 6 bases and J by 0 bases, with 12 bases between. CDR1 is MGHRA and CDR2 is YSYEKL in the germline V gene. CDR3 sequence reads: CASRTDLYSNQPQHF. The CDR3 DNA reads TGCGCCAGCAGGACGGATCTATATAGCAATCAGCCCCAGCATTTT.

The CDR3 sequence: CASSVGAGILDEQYF. In DNA form, the CDR3 reads TGTGCCAGCAGCGTAGGGGCAGGGATTTTGGACGAGCAGTACTTC. The J gene is TRBJ2-7, the V gene TRBV9; weak D call: TRBD1 (5 bases). V dropped 0 bases and J dropped 5 bases, with 15 bases sitting between them. The CDR3 consists of 15 residues. Germline values: CDR1 SGDLS, CDR2 YYNGEE.

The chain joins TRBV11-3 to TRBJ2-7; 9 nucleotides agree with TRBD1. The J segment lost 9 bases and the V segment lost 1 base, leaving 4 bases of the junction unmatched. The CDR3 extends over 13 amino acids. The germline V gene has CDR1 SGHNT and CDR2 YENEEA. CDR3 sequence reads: CASSLGDRARQYF. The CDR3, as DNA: TGTGCCAGCAGCTTAGGGGACAGGGCCCGGCAGTACTTC. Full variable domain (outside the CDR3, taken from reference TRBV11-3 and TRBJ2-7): EAGVVQSPRYKIIEKKQPVAFWCNPISGHNTLYWYLQNLGQGPELLIRYENEEAVDDSQLPKDRFSAERLKGVDSTLKIQPAELGDSAVYLCASSLGDRARQYFGPGTRLTVT.

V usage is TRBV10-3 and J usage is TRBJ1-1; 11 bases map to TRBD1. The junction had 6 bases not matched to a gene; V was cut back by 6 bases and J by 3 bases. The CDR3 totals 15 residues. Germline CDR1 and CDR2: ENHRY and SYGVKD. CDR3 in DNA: TGTGCCATCAGCGGACAGGGGGCACAGGACACTGAAGCTTTCTTT. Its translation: CAISGQGAQDTEAFF.

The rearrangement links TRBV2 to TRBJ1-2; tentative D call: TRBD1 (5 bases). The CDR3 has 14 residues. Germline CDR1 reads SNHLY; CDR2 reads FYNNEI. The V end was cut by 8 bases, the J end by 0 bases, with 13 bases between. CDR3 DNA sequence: TGTGCCAGCTGGGGGGGGGTACCTAACTATGGCTACACCTTC. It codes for CASWGGVPNYGYTF.

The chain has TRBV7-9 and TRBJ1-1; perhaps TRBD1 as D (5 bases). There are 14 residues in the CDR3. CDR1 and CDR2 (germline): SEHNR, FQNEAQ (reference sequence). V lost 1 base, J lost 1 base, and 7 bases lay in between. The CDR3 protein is CASSLETENTEAFF. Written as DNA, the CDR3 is TGTGCCAGCAGCTTAGAGACAGAGAACACTGAAGCTTTCTTT.

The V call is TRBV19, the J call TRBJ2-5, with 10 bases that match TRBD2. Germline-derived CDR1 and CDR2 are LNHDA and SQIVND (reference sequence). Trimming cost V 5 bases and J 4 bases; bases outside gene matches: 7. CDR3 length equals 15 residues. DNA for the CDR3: TGTGCCAGTAGTGTAGGGACTAGCGTAGGAGAGACCCAGTACTTC. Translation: CASSVGTSVGETQYF.

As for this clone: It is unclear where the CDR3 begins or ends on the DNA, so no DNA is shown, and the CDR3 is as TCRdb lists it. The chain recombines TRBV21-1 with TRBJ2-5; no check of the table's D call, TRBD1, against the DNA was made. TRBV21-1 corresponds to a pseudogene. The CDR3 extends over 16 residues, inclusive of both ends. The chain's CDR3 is CASSKVGQGSQETQYF.

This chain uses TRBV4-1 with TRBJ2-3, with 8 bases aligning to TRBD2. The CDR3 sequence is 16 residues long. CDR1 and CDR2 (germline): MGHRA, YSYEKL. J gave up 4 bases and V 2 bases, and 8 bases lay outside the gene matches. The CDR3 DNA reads TGCGCCAGCAGCCAATCCTCAGCGGGGGACGCAGATACGCAGTATTTT. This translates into CASSQSSAGDADTQYF.

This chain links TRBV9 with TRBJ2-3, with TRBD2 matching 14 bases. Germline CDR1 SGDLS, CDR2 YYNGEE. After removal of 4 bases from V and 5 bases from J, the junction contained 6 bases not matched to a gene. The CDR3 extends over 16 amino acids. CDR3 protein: CASSLGLAGGEDTQYF. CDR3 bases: TGTGCCAGCAGCCTTGGACTAGCGGGGGGTGAAGATACGCAGTATTTT. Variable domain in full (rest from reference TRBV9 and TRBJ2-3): DSGVTQTPKHLITATGQRVTLRCSPRSGDLSVYWYQQSLDQGLQFLIQYYNGEERAKGNILERFSAQQFPDLHSELNLSSLELGDSALYFCASSLGLAGGEDTQYFGPGTRLTVL.

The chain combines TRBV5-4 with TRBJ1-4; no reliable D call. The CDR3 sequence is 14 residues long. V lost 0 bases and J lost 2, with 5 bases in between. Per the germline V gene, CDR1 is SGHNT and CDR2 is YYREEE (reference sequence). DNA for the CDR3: TGTGCCAGCAGCTTGGGGGTGACTAATGAAAAACTGTTTTTT. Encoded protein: CASSLGVTNEKLFF. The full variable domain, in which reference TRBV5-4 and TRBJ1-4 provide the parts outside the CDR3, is ETGVTQSPTHLIKTRGQQVTLRCSSQSGHNTVSWYQQALGQGPQFIFQYYREEENGRGNFPPRFSGLQFPNYSSELNVNALELDDSALYLCASSLGVTNEKLFFGSGTQLSVL.

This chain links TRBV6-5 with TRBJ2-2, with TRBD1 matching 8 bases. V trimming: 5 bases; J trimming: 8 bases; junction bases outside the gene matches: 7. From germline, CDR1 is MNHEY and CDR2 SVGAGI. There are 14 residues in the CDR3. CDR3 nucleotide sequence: TGTGCCAGCAGTCCTTGGACAGGGTCAGGGGAGCTGTTTTTT. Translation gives CASSPWTGSGELFF.

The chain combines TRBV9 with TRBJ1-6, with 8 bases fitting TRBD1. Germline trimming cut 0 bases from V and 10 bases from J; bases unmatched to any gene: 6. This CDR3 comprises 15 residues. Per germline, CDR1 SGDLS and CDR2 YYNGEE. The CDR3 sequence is CASSVDGQGNSPLHF. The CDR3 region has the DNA TGTGCCAGCAGCGTAGACGGACAGGGAAACTCACCCCTCCACTTT.

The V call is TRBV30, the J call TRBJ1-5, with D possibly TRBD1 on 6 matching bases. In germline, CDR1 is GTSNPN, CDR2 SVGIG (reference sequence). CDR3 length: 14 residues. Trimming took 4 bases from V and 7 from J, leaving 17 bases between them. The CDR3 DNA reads TGTGCCTGGACTAGGGAAGGGGGGCTCCAGCCCCAGCATTTT. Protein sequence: CAWTREGGLQPQHF.

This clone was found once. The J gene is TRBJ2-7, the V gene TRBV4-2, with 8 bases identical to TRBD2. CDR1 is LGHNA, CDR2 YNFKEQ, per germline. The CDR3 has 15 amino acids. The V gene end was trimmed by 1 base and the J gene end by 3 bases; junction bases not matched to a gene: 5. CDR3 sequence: CASSQAQAGVYEQYF. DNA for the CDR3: TGTGCCAGCAGCCAAGCCCAAGCGGGGGTCTACGAGCAGTACTTC.

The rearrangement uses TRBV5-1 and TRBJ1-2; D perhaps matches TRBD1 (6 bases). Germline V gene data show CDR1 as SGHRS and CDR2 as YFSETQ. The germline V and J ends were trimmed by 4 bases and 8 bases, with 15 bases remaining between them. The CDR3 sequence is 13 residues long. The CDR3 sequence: CASSTTQGNGYTF. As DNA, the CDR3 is TGCGCCAGCAGCACAACACAGGGAAACGGCTACACCTTC.

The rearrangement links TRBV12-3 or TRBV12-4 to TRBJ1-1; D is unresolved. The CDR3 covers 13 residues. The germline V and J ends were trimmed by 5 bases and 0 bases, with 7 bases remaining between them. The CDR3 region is CASSRQMNTEAFF. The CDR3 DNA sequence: TGTGCCAGCAGTCGACAAATGAACACTGAAGCTTTCTTT.

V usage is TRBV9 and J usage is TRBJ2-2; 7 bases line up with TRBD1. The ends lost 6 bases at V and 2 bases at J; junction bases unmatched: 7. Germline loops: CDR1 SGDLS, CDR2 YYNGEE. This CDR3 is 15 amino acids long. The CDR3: CASTTRQGNTGELFF. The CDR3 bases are TGTGCCAGCACCACCCGACAGGGTAACACCGGGGAGCTGTTTTTT.

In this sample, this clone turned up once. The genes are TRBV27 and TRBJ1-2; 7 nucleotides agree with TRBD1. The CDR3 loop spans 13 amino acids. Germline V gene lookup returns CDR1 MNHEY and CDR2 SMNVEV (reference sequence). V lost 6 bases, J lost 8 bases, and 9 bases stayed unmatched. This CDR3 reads CASSPTGLGGYTF. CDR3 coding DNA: TGTGCCAGCAGCCCGACAGGGCTGGGGGGCTACACCTTC.